One TCR beta chain is described in this entry. Its antigen is currently unknown. These data belong to a study of T cell responses to AZD1222 COVID-19 vaccine. Profiling relied on immunoSEQ multiplex PCR, and the TCRdb table lists in-frame clones only, not all of them. The sample lists about 120,000 clones, just over 90% occurring once. Study-wide findings and caveats: Researchers report vaccine-associated CD4 TCRs spanning spike, with dominance at 160-218 and 743-854.

Germline CDR1 is MNHEY and CDR2 is SMNVEV (reference sequence). The V end lost 6 bases, the J end lost 3 bases, and 14 bases lay between the germline ends. CDR3 length: 15 amino acids. The chain recombines TRBV27 with TRBJ2-2; maybe TRBD1 (5 bases). The source was peripheral blood, collected on day 0 of AZD1222 vaccination. This sequence originates from an adult in good health. CDR3 DNA sequence: TGTGCCAGCAGCCTGGGGCAGGGCTACACCGGGGAGCTGTTTTTT. As protein: CASSLGQGYTGELFF.